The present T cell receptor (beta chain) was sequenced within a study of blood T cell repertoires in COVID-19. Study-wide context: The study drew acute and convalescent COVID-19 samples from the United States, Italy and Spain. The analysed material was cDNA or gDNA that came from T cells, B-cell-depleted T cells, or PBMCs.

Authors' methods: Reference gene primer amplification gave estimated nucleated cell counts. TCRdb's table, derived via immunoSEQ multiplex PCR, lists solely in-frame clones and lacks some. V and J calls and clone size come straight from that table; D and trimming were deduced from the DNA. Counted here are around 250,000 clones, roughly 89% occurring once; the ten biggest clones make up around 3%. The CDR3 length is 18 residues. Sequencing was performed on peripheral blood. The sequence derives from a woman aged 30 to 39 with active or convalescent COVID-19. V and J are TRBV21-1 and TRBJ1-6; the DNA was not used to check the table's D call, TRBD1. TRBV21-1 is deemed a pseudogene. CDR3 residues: CASSKDDLGPGFNSPLHF. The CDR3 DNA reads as TGTGCCAGCAGCAAAGACGATCTGGGGCCAGGGTTTAATTCACCCCTCCACTTT.